This section outlines one T cell receptor beta chain sequence together with its context. Repertoires were generated with immunoSEQ multiplex PCR, while TCRdb's copy carries only in-frame clones and drops some. The sample gives hundreds of thousands of clones, around 89% of which show up once; approximately 4.5% is in the top ten. This record belongs to a study of Ad26.COV2.S vaccination and SARS-CoV-2 variants. Study-level background: Into the muscle, Ad26.COV2.S was dosed once or twice, 56 days apart.

Regarding treatment: around 19 received Ad26.COV2.S at low or high dose, single or two shots; about five received placebo; per-sample allocation not given. On day 63 after the first injection, vaccine and placebo recipients gave samples. An adult donor aged 18-55 years was enrolled in Boston. This vaccine is an Ad26 vector that expresses the Wuhan-strain SARS-CoV-2 spike. The sequence was obtained from a person between 18 and 65 years old who received the Ad26.COV2.S COVID-19 vaccine or a placebo. The input for sequencing was peripheral blood, taken in a trial of Ad26.COV2.S vaccine versus placebo.

Here the CDR3 reads CASSLTAGDHAAFF. In DNA, the CDR3 is TGTGCCAGCAGCTTAACTGCAGGGGACCACGCAGCTTTCTTT. This chain connects TRBV7-9 to TRBJ1-1, with D possibly matching TRBD1 (6 bases). The germline V and J ends were trimmed by 2 bases and 10 bases, with 17 bases remaining between them. The CDR3 length is 14 residues. Germline loops: CDR1 SEHNR, CDR2 FQNEAQ (reference sequence).